This TCR beta chain is drawn from a study of T cells in narcolepsy. About the study: Enrolled donors included narcolepsy type 1 or type 2 patients and healthy controls. Study-level points and caveats: Autoreactive HCRT-specific and TRIB2-specific clonotypes were marked in same-patient CSF-versus-blood CD4+ comparisons.

Assay used: immunoSEQ multiplex PCR; TCRdb lists only in-frame clones, some missing. This table holds over 9,000 clones, over 90% found once. This clone appeared once. Its antigen is unknown. In germline, CDR1 is SGHRS, CDR2 YFSETQ. The CDR3 runs 17 residues. The V end lost 1 base, the J end lost 0 bases, and 15 bases lay between the germline ends. The specimen sequenced was CD45RA- memory CD4+ T cells from PBMCs. The rearrangement links TRBV5-1 to TRBJ2-3; tentative D call: TRBD2 (7 bases). This clonotype was sampled from a human donor with narcolepsy. CDR3 sequence reads: CASSLRGRGPSTDTQYF. For the CDR3, the DNA is TGCGCCAGCAGCTTGCGCGGGCGGGGGCCTAGCACAGATACGCAGTATTTT.